In its sample, the clone carrying this T cell receptor (beta chain) was seen a few times. These data originate in a study of cytomegalovirus exposure and HLA in healthy donors. Background on the study: In a later analysis, the approximately 110 validation repertoires were reported to have used the same platform as the roughly 700 first-cohort repertoires.

Profiling relied on immunoSEQ multiplex PCR, and the TCRdb table lists in-frame clones only, not all of them. The repertoire has about 140,000 clones, approximately 91% of them found once; the top ten carry about 0.75%. The specimen was PBMCs. This receptor was taken from a man aged 18 to 30 in good health and CMV-seronegative.

This chain's CDR3 is CASSVVAGAKETQYF. In nucleotides, the CDR3 is TGTGCCAGCAGCGTAGTCGCGGGGGCAAAAGAGACCCAGTACTTC. The V and J genes are TRBV9 and TRBJ2-5; D might be TRBD2 (7 bases). CDR3 length: 15 residues. Germline CDR1 and CDR2: SGDLS and YYNGEE. V gave up 0 bases and J gave up 3 bases, with 12 bases separating them.